Listed here is a single T cell receptor beta chain. The antigen is unknown. Trimming pared 6 bases from V and 2 bases from J, leaving 14 bases between. The CDR3 is 14 amino acids. From germline, CDR1 is SQVTM and CDR2 ANQGSEA. This entry belongs to a study of CD8+ T cells in alopecia areata. Study-wide results and caveats: In patients, TCRs were shared less clearly than in mice, and HLA may possibly be involved. It was lesional scalp, especially alopecia totalis/universalis, that showed higher clonality than normal scalp. Scalp sample sequencing also detects resident alphabeta T cells of normal skin.

Isolated RNA was reverse transcribed into cDNA used as the sequencing template. Sequenced by immunoSEQ multiplex PCR; TCRdb stores in-frame clones only, minus some. The sample lists about 150,000 clones, around 55% occurring once. The authors sorted CD4+ and CD8+ T cells from PBMCs. What was sequenced was CD4+ T cells sorted from blood. The chain is built from TRBV29-1 and TRBJ1-3; D is perhaps TRBD1 (5 bases). The TCR sequence derives from a human donor in good health. The CDR3 spells CSVPVPGPGNTIYF. DNA of the CDR3: TGCAGCGTCCCAGTCCCGGGACCTGGAAACACCATATATTTT. Using reference TRBV29-1 and TRBJ1-3 for the parts outside the CDR3, the full variable domain is SAVISQKPSRDICQRGTSLTIQCQVDSQVTMMFWYRQQPGQSLTLIATANQGSEATYESGFVIDKFPISRPNLTFSTLTVSNMSPEDSSIYLCSVPVPGPGNTIYFGEGSWLTVV.